This entry lists 24 T cell receptor beta chains sequenced from one sample in a study of T-cell memory formation after mild COVID-19. TCRdb reprocessed the 5' RACE reads via MiXCR and lists one record per CDR3 protein. This table holds hundreds of thousands of distinct CDR3 sequences, roughly an eighth found once. The specimen was PBMCs or a T cell subset sorted from them (not recorded which). Receptors originate from a man aged 18 to 29 who had mild COVID-19 (a few samples of this study predate the infection). Cell type and time point are not known.

This clonotype was counted only a few times. The CDR3 bases are TGTGCCAGTAGTATTTTCGGGACAGGCCCGAACACCGGGGAGCTGTTTTTT. It specifies CASSIFGTGPNTGELFF. The chain recombines TRBV19 with TRBJ2-2, with 8 bases aligning to TRBD1. Trimming cost V 3 bases and J 0 bases; bases outside gene matches: 6. CDR1 is LNHDA and CDR2 is SQIVND in the germline V gene (reference sequence). The CDR3 consists of 17 residues.

This clonotype was picked up many times. The rearrangement links TRBV5-1 to TRBJ2-3; 11 positions agree with TRBD2. Looked up from germline, CDR1 is SGHRS and CDR2 is YFSETQ. This CDR3 is built from 14 residues. Losses at the gene ends were 4 bases for V and 6 bases for J; bases not matched to a gene: 4. CDR3 DNA sequence: TGCGCCAGCAGCATCATAGCGGGAGGGGATACGCAGTATTTT. This gives the protein CASSIIAGGDTQYF.

This CDR3 is CASGGRASGGETQYF. CDR3 nucleotides: TGTGCCAGCGGGGGCCGGGCGTCCGGAGGAGAGACCCAGTACTTC. The chain joins TRBV5-5 to TRBJ2-5; tentatively, D is TRBD1 (6 bases). V was shortened by 7 bases and J by 4 bases, with 20 bases between the two germline ends. The CDR3 length is 15 residues. From germline, CDR1 is SGHKS and CDR2 YYEKEE (reference sequence).

In its sample, this clonotype was seen a few times. This chain joins TRBV21-1 and TRBJ2-3; the table's D call TRBD1 went unverified against the DNA. TRBV21-1 is a recognized pseudogene. This CDR3 comprises 15 residues. The CDR3 region is CASSTYRGRPDTQYF. The DNA of the CDR3 is TGTGCCAGCAGCACCTACAGGGGGCGGCCAGATACGCAGTATTTT.

This clonotype was seen more than once but under ten times. The chain links TRBV2 to TRBJ1-6; weak D call: TRBD1 (6 bases). V was clipped by 5 bases and J by 7 bases, with 15 bases between them. CDR3 length: 15 residues. The germline gives CDR1 SNHLY, CDR2 FYNNEI. The CDR3 DNA follows: TGTGCCAGCAGTACTGCGACAGGAACGAATTCACCCCTCCACTTT. This codes for CASSTATGTNSPLHF.

This clonotype was found a few times. The V and J genes are TRBV6-2 or TRBV6-3 and TRBJ2-2; D uncertain. Germline lookup yields CDR1 MNHEY and CDR2 SVGEGT. This CDR3 has 15 amino acids. V lost 6 bases and J lost 4, with 15 bases in between. As DNA, the CDR3 is TGTGCCAGCAGGGGTCTCCCGTTTTTCACCGGGGAGCTGTTTTTT. Its protein product is CASRGLPFFTGELFF.

The chain is built from TRBV15 and TRBJ2-1, with TRBD2 matching over 7 bases. The CDR3 is made up of 14 amino acids. With V trimmed by 10 bases and J by 1 base, 7 bases remained unmatched. Per the germline V gene, CDR1 is LNHNV and CDR2 is YYDKDF (reference sequence). In nucleotides, the CDR3 is TGTGCCATTCGGGCTAGCGGATCCTACAATGAGCAGTTCTTC. Translated, it gives CAIRASGSYNEQFF. The variable domain in full, with the rest retrieved from reference TRBV15 and TRBJ2-1, is DAMVIQNPRYQVTQFGKPVTLSCSQTLNHNVMYWYQQKSSQAPKLLFHYYDKDFNNEADTPDNFQSRRPNTSFCFLDIRSPGLGDTAMYLCAIRASGSYNEQFFGPGTRLTVL.

This clonotype has a single count. V and J are TRBV5-4 and TRBJ2-2, with a possible D match to TRBD2 (6 bases). V dropped 1 base and J dropped 5 bases, with 12 bases sitting between them. Germline loops: CDR1 SGHNT, CDR2 YYREEE (reference sequence). The CDR3 contains 15 residues. The CDR3 nucleotides are TGTGCCAGCAGCTTGACGGGCCGGGGGACCGGGGAGCTGTTTTTT. This codes for CASSLTGRGTGELFF.

This clonotype was detected ten times or more. The J gene is TRBJ2-3, the V gene TRBV6-2 or TRBV6-3; maybe TRBD1 (6 bases). The ends were cut back, 2 bases at V and 9 bases at J, with 18 bases in the middle. Germline V gives CDR1 MNHEY, CDR2 SVGEGT. The CDR3 has 15 amino acids. For the CDR3, the DNA is TGTGCCAGCAGTTACGAAGGGGGAACCCCAGGGACGCAGTATTTT. It codes for CASSYEGGTPGTQYF.

CDR3 nucleotide sequence: TGTGCCAGCAGTTTAGTCAGGGGCGCAGTGACTGAAGCTTTCTTT. Its protein is CASSLVRGAVTEAFF. The chain is built from TRBV6-1 and TRBJ1-1; perhaps TRBD1 as D (6 bases). With 5 bases removed from V and 5 bases from J, the gap between germline ends came to 18 bases. The germline CDR1 and CDR2 sequences are MNHNS and SASEGT. This CDR3 has 15 residues.

The rearrangement joins TRBV11-2 to TRBJ2-1; TRBD2 aligns across 9 bases. In germline, CDR1 is SGHAT, CDR2 FQNNGV. This CDR3 region has 15 residues. V lost 5 bases and J lost 6; bases outside the gene matches: 8. The DNA of the CDR3 is TGTGCCAGCAGCCGAGGGACTAGCCGAGGCAATGAGCAGTTCTTC. Translating it yields CASSRGTSRGNEQFF.

This clonotype was counted ten times or more. The chain combines TRBV3-1 with TRBJ2-5; D unclear. The CDR3 loop spans 15 amino acids. V was cut by 1 base and J by 5 bases, with 14 bases left in between. Germline CDR1 is LGHDT and CDR2 is YNNKEL (reference sequence). In nucleotides, the CDR3 is TGTGCCAGCAGCCAAGGAGAGGTAGCCGTCGAGACCCAGTACTTC. Translation: CASSQGEVAVETQYF.

This clonotype was seen only a few times. The chain couples TRBV5-1 to TRBJ2-7; D possibly corresponds to TRBD1 (6 bases). The germline CDR1 and CDR2 sequences are SGHRS and YFSETQ. V was clipped by 4 bases and J by 2 bases, with 16 bases between them. The CDR3 has 15 residues. The CDR3 region is CASSLAQGTPYEQYF. The CDR3 nucleotides read TGCGCCAGCAGCCTAGCTCAGGGGACCCCCTACGAGCAGTACTTC.

The chain combines TRBV4-1 with TRBJ2-7; the D gene is possibly TRBD2 (7 bases). This CDR3 has 16 amino acids. Germline V CDR1 and CDR2: MGHRA, YSYEKL. The V end was cut by 1 base, the J end by 3 bases, with 16 bases between. For the CDR3, the DNA is TGCGCCAGCAGCCAAGTCCCGCGCGGGGGCTACTACGAGCAGTACTTC. It translates to CASSQVPRGGYYEQYF.

The CDR3: CASSQGPTYEQYF. CDR3 coding DNA: TGTGCCAGCAGCCAAGGCCCCACCTACGAGCAGTACTTC. The chain has TRBV3-1 and TRBJ2-7; D is uncertain. Deletions cut 1 base from V and 2 bases from J, with 6 bases between. CDR1 LGHDT and CDR2 YNNKEL come from the germline V gene (reference sequence). The CDR3 sequence is 13 residues long.

This clonotype was picked up many times. The chain has TRBV20-1 and TRBJ2-3; D is ambiguous. The CDR3 length is 17 residues. V was trimmed by 1 base and J by 3 bases, leaving 20 bases between them. CDR1 and CDR2 (germline): DFQATT, SNEGSKA (reference sequence). In nucleotides, the CDR3 is TGCAGTGCTAGAGGTTCGGCAGCCAGGCTGTGGACAGATACGCAGTATTTT. This translates into CSARGSAARLWTDTQYF.

The chain is built from TRBV4-3 and TRBJ1-2, with D perhaps matching TRBD1 (5 bases). This CDR3 region has 15 residues. Trimming took off 1 base at V and 5 bases at J, with 14 bases between the two ends. Looked up from germline, CDR1 is LGHNA and CDR2 is YSLEER. CDR3 DNA: TGCGCCAGCAGCCAAGCCACCGGGACGGGTTATGGCTACACCTTC. Its protein is CASSQATGTGYGYTF.

This clonotype was observed a few times. V usage is TRBV19 and J usage is TRBJ1-1; TRBD1 is a possible D gene (5 bases). CDR1 is LNHDA, CDR2 SQIVND, per germline (reference sequence). This CDR3 has 13 residues. Deletions cut 7 bases from V and 0 bases from J, with 9 bases between. CDR3 amino acids: CASTPDMNTEAFF. DNA for the CDR3: TGTGCCAGTACTCCGGACATGAACACTGAAGCTTTCTTT. Full variable domain (remainder filled in from reference TRBV19 and TRBJ1-1): DGGITQSPKYLFRKEGQNVTLSCEQNLNHDAMYWYRQDPGQGLRLIYYSQIVNDFQKGDIAEGYSVSREKKESFPLTVTSAQKNPTAFYLCASTPDMNTEAFFGQGTRLTVV.

This clonotype appeared a few times. The chain is built from TRBV2 and TRBJ2-6, with D uncertain. Germline lookup yields CDR1 SNHLY and CDR2 FYNNEI. The CDR3 totals 14 residues. V was clipped by 7 bases and J by 4 bases, with 11 bases between them. In DNA, the CDR3 is TGTGCCAGCACCCGCGTCGCCGGGGCCAACGTCCTGACTTTC. It translates to CASTRVAGANVLTF.

The chain couples TRBV4-2 to TRBJ2-7; D gene ambiguous. This CDR3 comprises 13 residues. Deletions cut 4 bases from V and 0 bases from J, with 7 bases between. CDR1 is LGHNA and CDR2 is YNFKEQ in the germline V gene. The DNA of the CDR3 is TGTGCCAGCAGCCCTTCTACCTCCTACGAGCAGTACTTC. This gives the protein CASSPSTSYEQYF.

This clonotype appeared a few times. The V and J genes are TRBV24-1 and TRBJ2-5; D possibly corresponds to TRBD2 (6 bases). Germline V CDR1 and CDR2: KGHDR, SFDVKD. The V and J ends lost 5 bases and 0 bases respectively, with 6 bases between them. The CDR3 sequence is 13 residues long. The CDR3 coding sequence is TGTGCCACCAGTGGACTAGACCAAGAGACCCAGTACTTC. This translates into CATSGLDQETQYF.

This chain connects TRBV6-2 or TRBV6-3 to TRBJ2-1; D unclear. There are 15 residues in the CDR3. Per germline, CDR1 MNHEY and CDR2 SVGEGT. Trimming cost V 8 bases and J 2 bases, with 16 bases left between them. The CDR3 reads CASSTPPGPYNEQFF. CDR3 bases: TGTGCCAGCTCTACGCCCCCCGGCCCCTACAATGAGCAGTTCTTC.

J is TRBJ1-1 and V is TRBV29-1; D is perhaps TRBD1 (6 bases). V gave up 4 bases and J gave up 1 base, with 13 bases separating them. Germline CDR1 SQVTM, CDR2 ANQGSEA. The CDR3 has 14 residues. This CDR3 reads CSVGQGPSNTEAFF. CDR3 sequence (DNA): TGCAGCGTTGGGCAGGGGCCTTCGAACACTGAAGCTTTCTTT.

This chain uses TRBV19 with TRBJ2-7; TRBD1 aligns across 8 bases. CDR1 LNHDA and CDR2 SQIVND come from the germline V gene (reference sequence). With 5 bases clipped from V and 6 bases from J, the junction kept 6 bases outside the gene matches. The CDR3 consists of 13 residues. CDR3 residues: CASSDRGLAEQYF. The CDR3 DNA follows: TGTGCCAGTAGTGACAGGGGTTTGGCCGAGCAGTACTTC.